Listed below are T cell receptor beta chains from one sample, sequenced in a study of Ad26.COV2.S vaccination and SARS-CoV-2 variants. Assay: immunoSEQ multiplex PCR; the TCRdb copy retains only in-frame clones and omits some. The sample has 300,000 to 400,000 clones, roughly 90% seen once. The sample consisted of peripheral blood, taken in a trial of Ad26.COV2.S vaccine versus placebo. The receptors derive from a person between 18 and 65 years old who received the Ad26.COV2.S COVID-19 vaccine or a placebo. CDR3s include the opening cysteine and the closing phenylalanine or tryptophan. Fields, in order: D gene, J gene, V gene, CDR3 protein. D genes are given only for firm matches.

d_call: -
j_call: TRBJ1-1
v_call: TRBV7-5
cdr3_aa: CARSYIRTLNGTEAFF

d_call: -
j_call: TRBJ2-1
v_call: TRBV7-8
cdr3_aa: CASSLIRVQEYNEQFF

d_call: TRBD1
j_call: TRBJ1-4
v_call: TRBV5-1
cdr3_aa: CASSWGQNNEKLFF

d_call: -
j_call: TRBJ2-5
v_call: TRBV5-1
cdr3_aa: CASSFRRPEETQYF

d_call: -
j_call: TRBJ2-5
v_call: TRBV15
cdr3_aa: CATGRQSQETQYF

d_call: -
j_call: TRBJ2-5
v_call: TRBV12-3/TRBV12-4
cdr3_aa: CASSWYEETQYF

d_call: -
j_call: TRBJ1-5
v_call: TRBV19
cdr3_aa: CASSIGELPQHF

d_call: -
j_call: TRBJ1-3
v_call: TRBV13
cdr3_aa: CASSLVLGGGRSGNTIYF

d_call: TRBD2
j_call: TRBJ2-1
v_call: TRBV27
cdr3_aa: CASSLSGLAGGLWSEQFF

d_call: -
j_call: TRBJ1-5
v_call: TRBV3-1/TRBV3-2
cdr3_aa: CASSQAGSNQPQHF

d_call: TRBD1
j_call: TRBJ2-7
v_call: TRBV27
cdr3_aa: CASSSTGGVYEQYF

d_call: -
j_call: TRBJ1-1
v_call: TRBV5-1
cdr3_aa: CASSVSGSGNTEAFF

d_call: -
j_call: TRBJ1-2
v_call: TRBV4-1
cdr3_aa: CASSPSGLGAYGYTF

d_call: TRBD1
j_call: TRBJ1-2
v_call: TRBV16
cdr3_aa: CASSPPTGNGYTF

d_call: -
j_call: TRBJ2-3
v_call: TRBV4-1
cdr3_aa: CASSQNLDTQYF

d_call: -
j_call: TRBJ1-4
v_call: TRBV14
cdr3_aa: CASSFDATNEKLFF

d_call: -
j_call: TRBJ1-2
v_call: TRBV12-3/TRBV12-4
cdr3_aa: CASTLLLSGGYTF

d_call: -
j_call: TRBJ2-7
v_call: TRBV10-3
cdr3_aa: CAISDQPPGPHEQYF

d_call: -
j_call: TRBJ2-5
v_call: TRBV5-1
cdr3_aa: CASSLGDPYQETQYF

d_call: TRBD1
j_call: TRBJ1-3
v_call: TRBV7-6
cdr3_aa: CASSIFPQGVGNTIYF